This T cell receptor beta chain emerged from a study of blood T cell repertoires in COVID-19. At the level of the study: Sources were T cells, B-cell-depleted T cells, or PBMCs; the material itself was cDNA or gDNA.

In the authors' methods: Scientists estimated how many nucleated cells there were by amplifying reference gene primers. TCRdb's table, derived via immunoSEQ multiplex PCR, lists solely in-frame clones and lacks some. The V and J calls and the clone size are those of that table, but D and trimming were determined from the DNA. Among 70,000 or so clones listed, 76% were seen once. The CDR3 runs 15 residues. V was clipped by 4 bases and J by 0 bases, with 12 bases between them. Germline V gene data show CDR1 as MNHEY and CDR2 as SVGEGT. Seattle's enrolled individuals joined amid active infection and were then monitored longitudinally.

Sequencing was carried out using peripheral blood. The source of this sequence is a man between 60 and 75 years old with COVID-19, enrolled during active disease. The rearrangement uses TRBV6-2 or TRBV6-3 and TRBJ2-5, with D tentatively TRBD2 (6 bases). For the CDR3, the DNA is TGTGCCAGCAGTTCGGGACTGGACGACCAAGAGACCCAGTACTTC. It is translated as CASSSGLDDQETQYF.